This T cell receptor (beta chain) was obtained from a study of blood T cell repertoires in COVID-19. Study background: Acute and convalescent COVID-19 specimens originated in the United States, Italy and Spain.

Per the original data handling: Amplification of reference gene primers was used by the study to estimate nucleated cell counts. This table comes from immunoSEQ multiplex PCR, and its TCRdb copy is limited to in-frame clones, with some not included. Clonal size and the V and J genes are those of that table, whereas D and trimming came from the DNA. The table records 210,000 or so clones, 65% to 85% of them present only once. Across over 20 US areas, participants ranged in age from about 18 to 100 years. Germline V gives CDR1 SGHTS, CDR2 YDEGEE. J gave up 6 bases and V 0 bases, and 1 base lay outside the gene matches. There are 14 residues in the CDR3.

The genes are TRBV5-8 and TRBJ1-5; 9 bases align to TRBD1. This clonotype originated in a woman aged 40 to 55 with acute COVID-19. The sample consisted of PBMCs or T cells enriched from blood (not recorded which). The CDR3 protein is CASSLGTGVQPQHF. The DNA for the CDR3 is TGTGCCAGCAGCTTGGGGACAGGGGTTCAGCCCCAGCATTTT.